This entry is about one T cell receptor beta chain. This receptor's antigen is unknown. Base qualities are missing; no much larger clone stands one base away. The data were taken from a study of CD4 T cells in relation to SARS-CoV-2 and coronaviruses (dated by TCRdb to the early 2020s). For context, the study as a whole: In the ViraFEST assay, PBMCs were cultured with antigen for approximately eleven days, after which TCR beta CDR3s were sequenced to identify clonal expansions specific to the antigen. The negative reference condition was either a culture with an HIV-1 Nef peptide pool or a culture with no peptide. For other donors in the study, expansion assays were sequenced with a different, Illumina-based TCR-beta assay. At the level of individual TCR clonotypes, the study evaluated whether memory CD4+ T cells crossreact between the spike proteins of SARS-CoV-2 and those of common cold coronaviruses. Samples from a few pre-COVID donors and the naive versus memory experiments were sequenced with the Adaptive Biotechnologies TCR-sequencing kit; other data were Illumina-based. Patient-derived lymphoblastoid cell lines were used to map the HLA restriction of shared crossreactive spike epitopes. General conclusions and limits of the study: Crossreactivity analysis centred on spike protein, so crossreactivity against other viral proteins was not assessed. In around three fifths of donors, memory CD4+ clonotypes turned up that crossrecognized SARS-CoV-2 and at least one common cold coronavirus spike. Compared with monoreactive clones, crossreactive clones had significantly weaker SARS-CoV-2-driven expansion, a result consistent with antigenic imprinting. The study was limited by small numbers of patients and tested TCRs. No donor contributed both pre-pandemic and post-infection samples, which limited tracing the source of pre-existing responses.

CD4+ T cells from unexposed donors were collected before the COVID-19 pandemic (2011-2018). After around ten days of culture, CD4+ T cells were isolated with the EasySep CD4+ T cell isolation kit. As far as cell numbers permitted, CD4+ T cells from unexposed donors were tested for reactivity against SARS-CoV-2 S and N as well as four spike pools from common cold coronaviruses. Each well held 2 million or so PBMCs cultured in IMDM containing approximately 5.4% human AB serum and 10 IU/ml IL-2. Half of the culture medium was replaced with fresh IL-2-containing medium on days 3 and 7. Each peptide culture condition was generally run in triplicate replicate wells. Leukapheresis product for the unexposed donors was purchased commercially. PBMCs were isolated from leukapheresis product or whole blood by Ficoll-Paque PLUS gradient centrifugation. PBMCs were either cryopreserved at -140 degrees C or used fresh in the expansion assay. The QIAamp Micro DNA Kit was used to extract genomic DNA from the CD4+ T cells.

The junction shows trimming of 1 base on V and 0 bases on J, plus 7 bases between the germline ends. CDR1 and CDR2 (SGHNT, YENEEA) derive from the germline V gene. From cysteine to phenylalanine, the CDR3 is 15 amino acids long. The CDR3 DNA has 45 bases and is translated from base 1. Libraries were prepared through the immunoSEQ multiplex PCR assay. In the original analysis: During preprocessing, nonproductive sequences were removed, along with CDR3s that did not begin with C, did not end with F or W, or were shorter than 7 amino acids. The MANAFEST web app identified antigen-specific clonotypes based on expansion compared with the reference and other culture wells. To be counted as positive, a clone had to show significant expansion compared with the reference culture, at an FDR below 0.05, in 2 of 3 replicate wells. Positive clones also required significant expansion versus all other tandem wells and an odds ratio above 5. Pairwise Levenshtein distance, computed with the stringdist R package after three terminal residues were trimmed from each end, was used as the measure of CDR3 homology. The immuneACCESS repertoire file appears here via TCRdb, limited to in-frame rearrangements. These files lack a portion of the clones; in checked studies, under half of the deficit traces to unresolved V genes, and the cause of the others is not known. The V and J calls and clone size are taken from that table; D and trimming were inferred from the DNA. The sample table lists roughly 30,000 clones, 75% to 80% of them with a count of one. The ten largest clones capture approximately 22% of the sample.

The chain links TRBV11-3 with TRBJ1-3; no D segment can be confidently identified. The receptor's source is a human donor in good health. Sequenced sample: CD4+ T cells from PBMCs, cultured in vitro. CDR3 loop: CASSLGGSSGNTIYF. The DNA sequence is TGTGCCAGCAGCTTAGGCGGGAGCTCTGGAAACACCATATATTTT.